This TCR beta chain comes out of a study of blood T cell repertoires in COVID-19. Sequencing used immunoSEQ multiplex PCR; TCRdb keeps in-frame clones, though not all of them. This table holds roughly 68,000 clones, around 90% found once. CDR3 size: 16 residues. The V gene's germline CDR1 is SGHNT and CDR2 YENEEA. V was pared by 4 bases and J by 0 bases, with 12 bases between. This TCR came from a woman aged 55-69 years with COVID-19, enrolled during active disease. The rearrangement links TRBV11-3 to TRBJ1-4; D not resolved. The sample taken for sequencing was peripheral blood. The CDR3 here is CASSSAALATNEKLFF. DNA of the CDR3: TGTGCCAGCAGCTCTGCGGCCCTCGCAACTAATGAAAAACTGTTTTTT.